The rows below give T cell receptor beta chains drawn from one sample of a study of radiation and T cells in renal cell carcinoma. The protocol was immunoSEQ multiplex PCR, while the TCRdb copy is restricted to in-frame clones and leaves out a portion. The data hold some 100,000 clones, with approximately 80% observed a single time. Sequencing used blood, obtained from a patient whose treatment included radiotherapy and nephrectomy. These TCRs come from a man in his fifties or sixties with renal cell carcinoma. Each CDR3 is given with its conserved first and last residue. The D gene is left open where the match is weak. Rows give clone size only sometimes, using once, few, many, or a class for an expanded clone.

CDR3 protein: CASSAIGNNSPLHF; CDR3 DNA: TGTGCCAGCAGCGCAATAGGGAATAATTCACCCCTCCACTTT; D gene: NA; V gene: TRBV2; J gene: TRBJ1-6; CDR3 length: 14; clone size: NA
CDR3 protein: CASSPQGGAGANVLTF; CDR3 DNA: TGTGCCAGCAGTCCCCAGGGGGGGGCTGGGGCCAACGTCCTGACTTTC; D gene: NA; V gene: TRBV27; J gene: TRBJ2-6; CDR3 length: 16; clone size: NA
CDR3 protein: CASSPSGGQNIQYF; CDR3 DNA: TGCGCCAGCAGCCCGAGTGGAGGCCAAAACATTCAGTACTTC; D gene: NA; V gene: TRBV5-1; J gene: TRBJ2-4; CDR3 length: 14; clone size: NA
CDR3 protein: CASSPQGGRTEAFF; CDR3 DNA: TGTGCCAGCAGCCCCCAAGGGGGGCGTACTGAAGCTTTCTTT; D gene: NA; V gene: TRBV9; J gene: TRBJ1-1; CDR3 length: 14; clone size: NA
CDR3 protein: CASSLVSFRDWGPDPYF; CDR3 DNA: TGTGCCAGCAGCTTGGTCTCTTTCCGGGACTGGGGCCCCGATCCGTACTTC; D gene: NA; V gene: TRBV5-5; J gene: TRBJ2-7; CDR3 length: 17; clone size: few
CDR3 protein: CASQGAEKLFF; CDR3 DNA: TGTGCCTCTCAGGGGGCTGAAAAACTGTTTTTT; D gene: TRBD1; V gene: TRBV15; J gene: TRBJ1-4; CDR3 length: 11; clone size: NA
CDR3 protein: CASSPYPLGGTGELFF; CDR3 DNA: TGCGCCAGCAGTCCTTATCCCCTTGGGGGCACCGGGGAGCTGTTTTTT; D gene: NA; V gene: TRBV5-1; J gene: TRBJ2-2; CDR3 length: 16; clone size: NA
CDR3 protein: CASSSPSGRARWKNEQFF; CDR3 DNA: TGTGCCAGCAGCTCTCCCTCCGGGAGGGCCCGGTGGAAGAATGAGCAGTTCTTC; D gene: TRBD2; V gene: TRBV11-1; J gene: TRBJ2-1; CDR3 length: 18; clone size: NA
CDR3 protein: CASSPRDRNRLNTEAFF; CDR3 DNA: TGTGCCAGCTCGCCCCGGGACAGGAACCGTCTGAACACTGAAGCTTTCTTT; D gene: TRBD1; V gene: TRBV18; J gene: TRBJ1-1; CDR3 length: 17; clone size: NA
CDR3 protein: CASSLDAGKEDTIYF; CDR3 DNA: TGTGCCAGCAGCTTAGATGCAGGGAAAGAAGACACCATATATTTT; D gene: NA; V gene: TRBV11-1; J gene: TRBJ1-3; CDR3 length: 15; clone size: NA
CDR3 protein: CASSLGLQTGATEAFF; CDR3 DNA: TGTGCCAGCAGCTTAGGGCTCCAGACAGGGGCCACTGAAGCTTTCTTT; D gene: TRBD1; V gene: TRBV11-3; J gene: TRBJ1-1; CDR3 length: 16; clone size: NA
CDR3 protein: CASSVGTGIYNEQFF; CDR3 DNA: TGCGCCAGCAGCGTCGGGACAGGGATTTACAATGAGCAGTTCTTC; D gene: TRBD1; V gene: TRBV5-1; J gene: TRBJ2-1; CDR3 length: 15; clone size: NA
CDR3 protein: CASSQGLAGGNEQFF; CDR3 DNA: TGCGCCAGCAGCCAAGGGCTAGCGGGAGGCAATGAGCAGTTCTTC; D gene: TRBD2; V gene: TRBV4-1; J gene: TRBJ2-1; CDR3 length: 15; clone size: NA
CDR3 protein: CASSRSRYTGELFF; CDR3 DNA: TGCGCCAGCAGTAGGTCACGGTACACCGGGGAGCTGTTTTTT; D gene: NA; V gene: TRBV10-1; J gene: TRBJ2-2; CDR3 length: 14; clone size: NA
CDR3 protein: CASSHGLSGANVLTF; CDR3 DNA: TGTGCCAGCAGCCACGGACTCTCTGGGGCCAACGTCCTGACTTTC; D gene: NA; V gene: TRBV7-3; J gene: TRBJ2-6; CDR3 length: 15; clone size: NA
CDR3 protein: CASSVIGAEAFF; CDR3 DNA: TGTGCCAGCAGCGTAATAGGGGCCGAAGCTTTCTTT; D gene: NA; V gene: TRBV9; J gene: TRBJ1-1; CDR3 length: 12; clone size: NA
CDR3 protein: CASLQILNTEAFF; CDR3 DNA: TGTGCCAGTTTACAGATACTGAACACTGAAGCTTTCTTT; D gene: NA; V gene: TRBV18; J gene: TRBJ1-1; CDR3 length: 13; clone size: few
CDR3 protein: CASIETSGRKVF; CDR3 DNA: TGTGCCAGCATTGAGACTAGCGGGAGGAAGGTCTTC; D gene: TRBD2; V gene: TRBV2; J gene: TRBJ2-1; CDR3 length: 12; clone size: NA
CDR3 protein: CASSITGEEKLFF; CDR3 DNA: TGTGCCAGTAGTATAACAGGGGAAGAAAAACTGTTTTTT; D gene: TRBD1; V gene: TRBV19; J gene: TRBJ1-4; CDR3 length: 13; clone size: NA
CDR3 protein: CASTLGTGEGNEQFF; CDR3 DNA: TGTGCCAGCACTCTGGGGACAGGGGAGGGTAATGAGCAGTTCTTC; D gene: TRBD1; V gene: TRBV27; J gene: TRBJ2-1; CDR3 length: 15; clone size: NA
CDR3 protein: CASSGGRARDTQYF; CDR3 DNA: TGTGCCAGCAGTGGGGGTAGGGCTCGGGATACGCAGTATTTT; D gene: NA; V gene: TRBV2; J gene: TRBJ2-3; CDR3 length: 14; clone size: NA
CDR3 protein: CASSFQANVLTF; CDR3 DNA: TGTGCCAGCAGCTTCCAGGCCAACGTCCTGACTTTC; D gene: NA; V gene: TRBV5-8; J gene: TRBJ2-6; CDR3 length: 12; clone size: once
CDR3 protein: CASTLVSNQPQHF; CDR3 DNA: TGTGCCAGCACCCTGGTTAGCAATCAGCCCCAGCATTTT; D gene: NA; V gene: TRBV6-6; J gene: TRBJ1-5; CDR3 length: 13; clone size: once
CDR3 protein: CASSPLGQGRNTIYF; CDR3 DNA: TGTGCCAGCAGTCCCCTTGGACAGGGTAGAAACACCATATATTTT; D gene: TRBD1; V gene: TRBV28; J gene: TRBJ1-3; CDR3 length: 15; clone size: NA
CDR3 protein: CASSPESDEQYF; CDR3 DNA: TGTGCCAGCTCACCGGAGTCAGACGAGCAGTACTTC; D gene: NA; V gene: TRBV18; J gene: TRBJ2-7; CDR3 length: 12; clone size: NA
CDR3 protein: CASSRSGREYTRSYSYEQYF; CDR3 DNA: TGTGCCAGCTCTCGTAGCGGGAGGGAATACACCCGTTCCTACTCCTACGAGCAGTACTTC; D gene: TRBD2; V gene: TRBV18; J gene: TRBJ2-7; CDR3 length: 20; clone size: NA
CDR3 protein: CASNIGPVDPYEQYF; CDR3 DNA: TGCGCCAGCAACATCGGGCCTGTAGACCCCTACGAGCAGTACTTC; D gene: NA; V gene: TRBV5-1; J gene: TRBJ2-7; CDR3 length: 15; clone size: NA
CDR3 protein: CASSLATGYNEKLFF; CDR3 DNA: TGTGCCAGCAGCTTAGCGACAGGGTATAATGAAAAACTGTTTTTT; D gene: TRBD1; V gene: TRBV11-2; J gene: TRBJ1-4; CDR3 length: 15; clone size: NA